Each of the 8 T cell receptor beta chains below was sequenced from the same sample in a study of response to subunit inactivated influenza vaccine. TCRdb called the RT-PCR reads again in MiXCR, with one record for every CDR3 protein. Of roughly 570,000 distinct CDR3 sequences detected, about 14% appear once; the ten largest clones hold approximately 10%. The starting material was PBMCs from blood, obtained roughly 12 days after vaccination. Every receptor here comes from a man aged 50 to 60 who received an inactivated influenza vaccine.

V and J are TRBV18 and TRBJ2-2; D not resolved. CDR3 size: 15 residues. Germline CDR1 reads KGHSH; CDR2 reads LQKENI. The V end was cut by 0 bases, the J end by 0 bases, with 5 bases between. DNA for the CDR3: TGTGCCAGCTCACCACCGGCAACGAACACCGGGGAGCTGTTTTTT. Residues: CASSPPATNTGELFF. Filled out from reference TRBV18 and TRBJ2-2, the complete variable domain reads NAGVMQNPRHLVRRRGQEARLRCSPMKGHSHVYWYRQLPEEGLKFMVYLQKENIIDESGMPKERFSAEFPKEGPSILRIQQVVRGDSAAYFCASSPPATNTGELFFGEGSRLTVL.

In this sample, this clonotype turned up a few times. The chain carries TRBV2 and TRBJ1-6, with a possible D match to TRBD1 (6 bases). This CDR3 region has 15 residues. The ends were cut back, 6 bases at V and 9 bases at J, with 18 bases in the middle. Germline loops: CDR1 SNHLY, CDR2 FYNNEI. The CDR3 region is CASSLSGTRASPLHF. CDR3 DNA sequence: TGTGCCAGCAGCCTATCCGGGACACGAGCTTCACCCCTCCACTTT.

The chain recombines TRBV28 with TRBJ1-2; D possibly corresponds to TRBD1 (6 bases). The CDR3 covers 14 residues. Germline CDR1 MDHEN, CDR2 SYDVKM. Trimming took 6 bases from V and 5 from J, leaving 16 bases between them. CDR3 sequence reads: CASSQNRVGYGYTF. CDR3 nucleotides: TGTGCCAGCAGCCAGAACAGGGTCGGGTATGGCTACACCTTC.

The V call is TRBV7-2, the J call TRBJ2-1; D is possibly TRBD2 (6 bases). Trimming cost V 4 bases and J 8 bases, with 18 bases left between them. Germline loops: CDR1 SGHTA, CDR2 FQGNSA. This CDR3 has 15 residues. The CDR3 region is CASSSRDPRRDEQFF. The CDR3 DNA reads as TGTGCCAGCAGCTCCCGGGACCCGAGGAGGGATGAGCAGTTCTTC. Full variable domain (remainder filled in from reference TRBV7-2 and TRBJ2-1): GAGVSQSPSNKVTEKGKDVELRCDPISGHTALYWYRQSLGQGLEFLIYFQGNSAPDKSGLPSDRFSAERTGGSVSTLTIQRTQQEDSAVYLCASSSRDPRRDEQFFGPGTRLTVL.

CDR3 nucleotides: TGTGCCATCAGATCGACTAGCGGGATCGCGAACACCGGGGAGCTGTTTTTT. Encoded protein: CAIRSTSGIANTGELFF. The chain uses TRBV10-3 and TRBJ2-2; 11 nucleotides line up with TRBD2. The trim removed 6 bases at V and 0 bases at J, leaving 6 bases unmatched. Germline-derived CDR1 and CDR2 are ENHRY and SYGVKD. CDR3 size: 17 residues.

The gene calls are TRBV4-2 and TRBJ2-2; possibly TRBD2 for D (6 bases). Germline CDR1 LGHNA, CDR2 YNFKEQ. This CDR3 spans 16 amino acids. V was trimmed by 3 bases and J by 4 bases, leaving 15 bases between them. DNA of the CDR3: TGTGCCAGCAGCCACTTAGTAGGGAGGAGCACCGGGGAGCTGTTTTTT. It codes for CASSHLVGRSTGELFF.

The chain recombines TRBV11-1 with TRBJ2-2; 7 bases are shared with TRBD2. Germline V lookup: CDR1 SGHAT, CDR2 FQDESV (reference sequence). The CDR3 runs to 18 residues. V trimming: 3 bases; J trimming: 1 base; junction bases outside the gene matches: 11. The CDR3 DNA sequence: TGTGCCAGCAGCTTCCAAGCGGGGTACTCTAAGAACACCGGGGAGCTGTTTTTT. This translates into CASSFQAGYSKNTGELFF.

A few counts support this clonotype. V is TRBV2 and J is TRBJ1-1, with D maybe TRBD1 (5 bases). V gave up 4 bases and J gave up 6 bases, with 15 bases separating them. The germline gives CDR1 SNHLY, CDR2 FYNNEI. The CDR3 loop spans 14 amino acids. CDR3 bases: TGTGCCAGCAGTGTGGAGGGGTATTGGGCTGAAGCTTTCTTT. This translates into CASSVEGYWAEAFF. Drawing the rest from reference TRBV2 and TRBJ1-1, the complete variable domain is EPEVTQTPSHQVTQMGQEVILRCVPISNHLYFYWYRQILGQKVEFLVSFYNNEISEKSEIFDDQFSVERPDGSNFTLKIRSTKLEDSAMYFCASSVEGYWAEAFFGQGTRLTVV.